This is a list of T cell receptor beta chains from one sample in a study of OX40 agonist ivuxolimab in advanced cancers. Here immunoSEQ multiplex PCR was the method, and the copy in TCRdb shows in-frame clones only, minus some. The table includes about 64,000 clones, around 80% detected once. The input for sequencing was CD4+ or CD8+ T cells sorted from blood, taken in a trial of the OX40 agonist ivuxolimab. The receptors stem from an adult with an advanced solid tumor such as melanoma, head and neck, liver or kidney cancer. Both conserved end residues are part of each CDR3. D genes are given only for firm matches.

J | V | D | CDR3
TRBJ1-1 | TRBV6-5 | NA | CASSYGRKAEAFF
TRBJ1-2 | TRBV6-6 | NA | CASSSTSNYGYTF
TRBJ1-1 | TRBV15 | NA | CATSRDDGPQTAFF
TRBJ1-3 | TRBV4-1 | NA | CASSQDRYRSGNTIYF
TRBJ1-1 | TRBV7-8 | NA | CASSARRVYTEAFF
TRBJ2-7 | TRBV4-3 | TRBD2 | CASSPRGSGTYEQYF
TRBJ2-2 | TRBV7-3 | NA | CASSKEANTGELFF
TRBJ2-7 | TRBV7-9 | TRBD1 | CASSLPGTGDHEQYF
TRBJ2-1 | TRBV7-9 | TRBD1 | CASSLVAGQGSDEQFF
TRBJ1-4 | TRBV4-1 | NA | CASSRITYYEKLFF
TRBJ2-2 | TRBV7-2 | NA | CASSSPAGFPGELFF
TRBJ1-5 | TRBV2 | NA | CASSEGQVPNQPQHF
TRBJ1-1 | TRBV11-2 | NA | CASSYTRVNTEAFF
TRBJ1-1 | TRBV6-5 | NA | CASSQQTLTEAFF